These 3 T cell receptor beta chains came from one sample sequenced in a study of T cell changes during pregnancy in multiple sclerosis. Sequenced by immunoSEQ multiplex PCR; TCRdb stores in-frame clones only, minus some. In the table there are roughly 80,000 clones, 93% of which are singletons. Sequencing used peripheral blood, obtained after pregnancy. Every receptor here comes from a female donor in good health, enrolled as a control in a pregnancy study.

The chain uses TRBV6-5 and TRBJ2-7, with TRBD1 as a possible D gene (5 bases). V lost 0 bases, J lost 4 bases, and 16 bases lay in between. Germline CDR1 and CDR2: MNHEY and SVGAGI. This CDR3 has 16 amino acids. The CDR3 here is CASSYSIQGAVYEQYF. The DNA of the CDR3 is TGTGCCAGCAGTTACTCGATCCAAGGGGCCGTGTACGAGCAGTACTTC.

J is TRBJ1-1 and V is TRBV18; TRBD1 might be the D (5 bases). Germline V gene data show CDR1 as KGHSH and CDR2 as LQKENI. Trimming shortened V by 2 bases and J by 6 bases, and 10 bases separated the two germline ends. The CDR3 runs 13 residues. The CDR3 sequence: CASSPIRDSEAFF. As DNA, the CDR3 is TGTGCCAGCTCACCAATTAGGGACTCTGAAGCTTTCTTT.

This rearrangement joins TRBV2 to TRBJ1-2, with D unclear. This CDR3 has 14 amino acids. The V gene lost 2 bases and the J gene lost 1 base, with 8 bases spanning the gap. The germline V gene has CDR1 SNHLY and CDR2 FYNNEI. CDR3: CASSEKPVNYGYTF. The CDR3 nucleotides read TGTGCCAGCAGTGAAAAACCGGTTAACTATGGCTACACCTTC. Variable domain in full (rest from reference TRBV2 and TRBJ1-2): EPEVTQTPSHQVTQMGQEVILRCVPISNHLYFYWYRQILGQKVEFLVSFYNNEISEKSEIFDDQFSVERPDGSNFTLKIRSTKLEDSAMYFCASSEKPVNYGYTFGSGTRLTVV.